Shown below are 6 T cell receptor beta chains from a single sample sequenced in a study of blood T cell repertoires in COVID-19. TCRdb's copy holds only in-frame clones and misses some; the assay was immunoSEQ multiplex PCR. Of some 150,000 clones listed, over 75% are singletons. Sequencing used peripheral blood. These receptors all come from a woman aged 40 to 49 with acute or convalescent COVID-19.

This chain links TRBV6-5 with TRBJ2-7; D may be TRBD2 (6 bases). V was shortened by 7 bases and J by 3 bases, with 13 bases between the two germline ends. The CDR3 is made up of 13 amino acids. Per the germline V gene, CDR1 is MNHEY and CDR2 is SVGAGI. The chain's CDR3 is CASNMGGSYEQYF. The CDR3 coding sequence is TGTGCCAGCAATATGGGAGGTAGCTACGAGCAGTACTTC.

This clone was counted between two and nine times. The gene calls are TRBV18 and TRBJ2-7; 10 bases line up with TRBD2. The CDR3 is 16 amino acids. The junction had 5 bases not matched to a gene; V was cut back by 0 bases and J by 3 bases. The germline gives CDR1 KGHSH, CDR2 LQKENI. CDR3 sequence (DNA): TGTGCCAGCTCACCACCTATCACTAGCGGGAACTACGAGCAGTACTTC. This translates into CASSPPITSGNYEQYF.

This clone was recorded only once. The chain recombines TRBV19 with TRBJ2-6, with TRBD1 as a possible D gene (6 bases). Trimming took 4 bases from V and 0 from J, leaving 19 bases between them. The CDR3 runs 19 residues. The germline CDR1 and CDR2 sequences are LNHDA and SQIVND (reference sequence). CDR3 loop: CASSTPKTGVSSGANVLTF. The CDR3 DNA reads TGTGCCAGTAGTACCCCTAAGACAGGTGTCTCCTCTGGGGCCAACGTCCTGACTTTC.

The chain combines TRBV18 with TRBJ1-1; D is unclear. Trimming removed 3 bases from V and 3 bases from J, with 5 bases in between. The CDR3 length is 12 residues. CDR1 and CDR2 (germline): KGHSH, LQKENI. The CDR3 DNA sequence: TGTGCCAGCTCACCGGTAGACACTGAAGCTTTCTTT. This gives the protein CASSPVDTEAFF.

The chain uses TRBV2 and TRBJ1-4; perhaps TRBD1 as D (5 bases). The V gene's germline CDR1 is SNHLY and CDR2 FYNNEI. V lost 5 bases to trimming and J lost 8 bases, with 12 bases between them. This CDR3 spans 13 amino acids. The CDR3 DNA sequence: TGTGCCAGCAGTCAGGGTAACTGGGAAAAACTGTTTTTT. Residues: CASSQGNWEKLFF.

This clone was observed once. The rearrangement joins TRBV5-1 to TRBJ2-2; weak D call: TRBD1 (6 bases). CDR1 is SGHRS and CDR2 is YFSETQ in the germline V gene. Between the trimmed V and J ends, which lost 4 bases and 6 bases, there was a span of 16 bases. CDR3 length: 15 amino acids. CDR3 loop: CASSVEQGWAGELFF. DNA for the CDR3: TGCGCCAGCAGCGTTGAACAGGGATGGGCCGGGGAGCTGTTTTTT.